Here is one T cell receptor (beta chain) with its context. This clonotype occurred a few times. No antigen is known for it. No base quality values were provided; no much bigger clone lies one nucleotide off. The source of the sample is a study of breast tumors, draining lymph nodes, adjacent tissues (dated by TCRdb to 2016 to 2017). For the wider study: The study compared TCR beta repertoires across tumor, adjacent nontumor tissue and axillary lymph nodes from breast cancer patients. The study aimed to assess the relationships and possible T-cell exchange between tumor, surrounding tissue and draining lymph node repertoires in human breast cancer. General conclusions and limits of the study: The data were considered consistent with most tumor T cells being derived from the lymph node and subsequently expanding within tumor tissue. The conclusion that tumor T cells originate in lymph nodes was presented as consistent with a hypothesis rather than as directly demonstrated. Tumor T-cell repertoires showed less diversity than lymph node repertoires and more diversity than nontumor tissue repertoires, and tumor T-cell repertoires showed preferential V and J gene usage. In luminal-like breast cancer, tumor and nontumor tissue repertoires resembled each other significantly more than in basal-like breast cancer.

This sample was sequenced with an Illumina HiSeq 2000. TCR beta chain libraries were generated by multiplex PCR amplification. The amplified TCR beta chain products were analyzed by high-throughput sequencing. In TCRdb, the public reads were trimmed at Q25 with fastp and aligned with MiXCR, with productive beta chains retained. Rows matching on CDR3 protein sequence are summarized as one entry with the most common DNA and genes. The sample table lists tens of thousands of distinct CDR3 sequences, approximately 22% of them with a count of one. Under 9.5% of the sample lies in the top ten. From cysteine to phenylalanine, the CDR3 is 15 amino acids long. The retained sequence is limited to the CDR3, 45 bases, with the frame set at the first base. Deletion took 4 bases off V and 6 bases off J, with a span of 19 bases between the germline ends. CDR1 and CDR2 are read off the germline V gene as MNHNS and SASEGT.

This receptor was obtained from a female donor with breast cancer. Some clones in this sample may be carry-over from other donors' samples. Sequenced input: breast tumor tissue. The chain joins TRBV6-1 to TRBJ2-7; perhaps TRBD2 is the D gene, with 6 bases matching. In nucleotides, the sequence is TGTGCCAGCAGTGCCTATGCGGGCGGGGTTCGCGAGCAGTACTTC. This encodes CASSAYAGGVREQYF.